This TCR beta chain was sequenced in a study of a mutant IDH1 vaccine in newly diagnosed glioma. Study-level background: Before enrollment, the patients had been treated with radiotherapy alone, temozolomide alone, or both together. Most of them had received both.

Time point given: baseline, week 1 (first vaccination visit). Documented treatment: pre-vaccination baseline after standard-of-care therapy. Patients carried new grade 3 or 4 IDH1-mutant astrocytomas lacking nuclear ATRX. Profiling relied on immunoSEQ multiplex PCR, and the TCRdb table lists in-frame clones only, not all of them. The repertoire holds over 25,000 clones, with approximately 91% as singletons. Material: PBMCs, obtained from a glioma patient treated with radiotherapy, temozolomide or both. This TCR came from a woman aged 40 to 50 with glioma.

CDR3: CSGEMWSGGYGYTF. CDR3 DNA sequence: TGCAGCGGGGAAATGTGGTCAGGGGGCTATGGCTACACCTTC. This chain connects TRBV29-1 to TRBJ1-2; 7 bases are a match to TRBD1. The CDR3 loop spans 14 amino acids. Unmatched junction bases numbered 12, after V lost 7 bases and J lost 4 bases. CDR1 and CDR2 from the germline V gene are SQVTM and ANQGSEA.